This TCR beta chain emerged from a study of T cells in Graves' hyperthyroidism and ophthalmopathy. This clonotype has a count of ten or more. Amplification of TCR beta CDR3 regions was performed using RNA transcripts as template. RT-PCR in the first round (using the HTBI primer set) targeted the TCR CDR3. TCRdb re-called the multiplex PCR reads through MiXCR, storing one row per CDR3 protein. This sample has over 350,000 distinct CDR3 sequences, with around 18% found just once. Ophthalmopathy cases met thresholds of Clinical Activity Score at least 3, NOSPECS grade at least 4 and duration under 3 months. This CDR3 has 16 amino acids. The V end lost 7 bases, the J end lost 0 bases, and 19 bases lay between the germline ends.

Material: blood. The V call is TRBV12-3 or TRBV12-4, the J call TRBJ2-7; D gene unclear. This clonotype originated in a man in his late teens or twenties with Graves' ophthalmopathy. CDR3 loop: CASTPMRILGSYEQYF. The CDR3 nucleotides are TGTGCCAGCACCCCCATGCGGATTCTGGGCTCCTACGAGCAGTACTTC.